Sequencing of this T cell receptor beta chain was carried out in a study of cytomegalovirus exposure and HLA in healthy donors. On the study more broadly: In terms of ancestry, the Caucasian-associated cluster contained about 80% of the roughly 400 genotyped donors.

Researchers ran the PCR with 60 Vbeta and 13 Jbeta primers. Only in-frame clones appear in the TCRdb table, and some are missing; sequencing was by immunoSEQ multiplex PCR. This table holds tens of thousands of clones. This CDR3 is 18 amino acids long. The chain couples TRBV12-2 to TRBJ2-7; TRBD1 was called by the table and not checked on the DNA. TRBV12-2 is a pseudogene. Material for sequencing was PBMCs. This clonotype originated in a female donor in good health and CMV-seropositive. CDR3 sequence reads: CASRPTRSKGARLEEQYF. In DNA form, the CDR3 reads TGTGCAAGTCGCCCAACACGTTCAAAGGGGGCGCGGCTGGAAGAGCAGTACTTC.